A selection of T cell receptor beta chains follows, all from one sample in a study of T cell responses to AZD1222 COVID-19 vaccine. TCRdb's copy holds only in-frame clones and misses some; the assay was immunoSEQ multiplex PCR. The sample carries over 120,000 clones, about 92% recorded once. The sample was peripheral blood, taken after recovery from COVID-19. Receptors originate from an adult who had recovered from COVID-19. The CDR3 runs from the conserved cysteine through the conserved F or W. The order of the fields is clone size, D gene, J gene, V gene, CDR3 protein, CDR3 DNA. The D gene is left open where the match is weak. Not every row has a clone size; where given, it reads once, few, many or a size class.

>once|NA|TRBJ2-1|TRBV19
CASSPSASYNEQFF
TGTGCCAGTAGTCCCTCGGCCTCTTACAATGAGCAGTTCTTC
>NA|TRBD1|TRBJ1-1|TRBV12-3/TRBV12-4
CASRQGAYTEAFF
TGTGCCAGCAGGCAGGGGGCGTATACTGAAGCTTTCTTT
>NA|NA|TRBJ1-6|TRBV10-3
CAIPDGPSSYNSPLHF
TGTGCCATCCCAGATGGGCCTAGCTCCTATAATTCACCCCTCCACTTT
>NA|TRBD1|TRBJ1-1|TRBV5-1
CASSLGQGDAEAFF
TGCGCCAGCAGCTTGGGACAGGGGGACGCTGAAGCTTTCTTT
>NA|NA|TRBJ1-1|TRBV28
CASSFLKTEAFF
TGTGCCAGCAGTTTCCTAAAGACTGAAGCTTTCTTT
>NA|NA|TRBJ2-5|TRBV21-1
CASNPDRAGQETQYF
TGTGCCAGCAACCCAGATCGGGCAGGACAAGAGACCCAGTACTTC
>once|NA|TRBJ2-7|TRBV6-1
CASSEAALGGEQYF
TGTGCCAGCAGTGAAGCGGCCTTAGGGGGCGAGCAGTACTTC
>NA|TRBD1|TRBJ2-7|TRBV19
CASSADRGSYEQYF
TGTGCCAGTAGTGCGGACAGGGGATCCTACGAGCAGTACTTC
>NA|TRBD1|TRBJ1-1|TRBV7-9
CASSVQGDTEAFF
TGTGCCAGCAGCGTTCAGGGGGACACTGAAGCTTTCTTT
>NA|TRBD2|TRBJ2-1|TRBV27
CASSLSIAGGPGEQFF
TGTGCCAGCAGTTTATCGATAGCGGGAGGGCCCGGTGAGCAGTTCTTC
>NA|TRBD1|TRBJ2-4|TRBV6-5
CASSYSRDRKNIQYF
TGTGCCAGCAGTTACTCCCGGGACAGAAAAAACATTCAGTACTTC
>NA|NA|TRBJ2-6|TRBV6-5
CASSYDGAGANVLTF
TGTGCCAGCAGTTACGATGGGGCTGGGGCCAACGTCCTGACTTTC
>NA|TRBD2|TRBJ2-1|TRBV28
CASSGVGLGLRNEQFF
TGTGCCAGCAGTGGGGTGGGACTAGGGCTTAGGAATGAGCAGTTCTTC
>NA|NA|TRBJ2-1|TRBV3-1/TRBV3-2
CASSPVGNEQFF
TGTGCCAGCAGCCCCGTTGGCAATGAGCAGTTCTTC
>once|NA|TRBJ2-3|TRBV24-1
CATGDWKTGSADTQYF
TGTGCCACCGGGGACTGGAAGACCGGGAGTGCAGATACGCAGTATTTT
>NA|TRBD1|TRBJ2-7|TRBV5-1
CASSPGTGKGYEQYF
TGCGCCAGCAGCCCAGGGACAGGGAAGGGGTACGAGCAGTACTTC